The 9 T cell receptor beta chains below come from one sample, sequenced in a study of blood T cell repertoires in COVID-19. This table comes from immunoSEQ multiplex PCR, and its TCRdb copy is limited to in-frame clones, with some not included. Of some 140,000 clones detected, about four fifths appear once; the ten largest clones hold 25% to 30%. Sequencing was performed on peripheral blood. These receptors all come from a woman aged 60 to 75 with acute or convalescent COVID-19.

The chain joins TRBV18 to TRBJ2-7; TRBD1 is a possible D gene (6 bases). The CDR3 runs to 12 residues. Trimming cost V 3 bases and J 7 bases, with 10 bases left between them. CDR1 and CDR2 (germline): KGHSH, LQKENI. CDR3 coding DNA: TGTGCCAGCTCACCTAGGGGGATAGAGCAGTACTTC. Translation gives CASSPRGIEQYF. The full variable domain, with the rest looked up from reference TRBV18 and TRBJ2-7, is NAGVMQNPRHLVRRRGQEARLRCSPMKGHSHVYWYRQLPEEGLKFMVYLQKENIIDESGMPKERFSAEFPKEGPSILRIQQVVRGDSAAYFCASSPRGIEQYFGPGTRLTVT.

V usage is TRBV7-9 and J usage is TRBJ1-1; D unresolved. The germline V gene has CDR1 SEHNR and CDR2 FQNEAQ (reference sequence). The V end was cut by 2 bases, the J end by 0 bases, with 7 bases between. The CDR3 loop spans 14 amino acids. The CDR3: CASSLQAMNTEAFF. The CDR3 DNA follows: TGTGCCAGCAGCTTACAGGCTATGAACACTGAAGCTTTCTTT.

Only one count was recorded for this clone. The chain uses TRBV3-1 (or the pseudogene TRBV3-2) and TRBJ1-1, with 9 bases that match TRBD1. Germline lookup yields CDR1 LGHDT and CDR2 YNNKEL (reference sequence). The CDR3 is 15 residues long. The ends lost 3 bases at V and 4 bases at J; junction bases unmatched: 6. CDR3 residues: CASSQTDRGATEAFF. For the CDR3, the DNA is TGTGCCAGCAGCCAGACGGACAGGGGAGCCACTGAAGCTTTCTTT.

The chain combines TRBV18 with TRBJ1-2; 8 bases match TRBD1. The CDR3 runs to 14 residues. Germline loops: CDR1 KGHSH, CDR2 LQKENI. V dropped 3 bases and J dropped 6; count of bases not matched to a gene: 6. The CDR3 reads CASSPQQGADGYTF. CDR3 bases: TGTGCCAGCTCACCTCAGCAGGGGGCCGATGGCTACACCTTC.

The rearrangement links TRBV9 to TRBJ1-3, with D perhaps TRBD1 (6 bases). Germline V gene sequence: CDR1 SGDLS, CDR2 YYNGEE. V shed 1 base and J shed 4 bases, with 12 bases lying between them. There are 15 residues in the CDR3. CDR3 DNA sequence: TGTGCCAGCAGCGTAATGGATGGGGGCGGAAACACCATATATTTT. This codes for CASSVMDGGGNTIYF.

V usage is TRBV27 and J usage is TRBJ1-4, with D maybe TRBD1 (6 bases). Germline V lookup: CDR1 MNHEY, CDR2 SMNVEV (reference sequence). The CDR3 is 16 residues long. V lost 2 bases and J 7 bases, leaving 17 bases between the germline ends. The CDR3 sequence is CASSLRGGAVREKLFF. The CDR3 nucleotides are TGTGCCAGCAGTTTACGTGGGGGCGCGGTTCGTGAAAAACTGTTTTTT. Supplemented by reference TRBV27 and TRBJ1-4, the full variable domain reads EAQVTQNPRYLITVTGKKLTVTCSQNMNHEYMSWYRQDPGLGLRQIYYSMNVEVTDKGDVPEGYKVSRKEKRNFPLILESPSPNQTSLYFCASSLRGGAVREKLFFGSGTQLSVL.

This clone was detected only once. The rearrangement links TRBV12-2 to TRBJ2-7; the table gives TRBD2 as D, unverified against the DNA. TRBV12-2 is a listed pseudogene. The CDR3 spans 19 residues. CDR3 residues: CANRNGRGQQAMDSYEQYV. CDR3 sequence (DNA): TGTGCAAACCGCAACGGGCGGGGCCAGCAAGCTATGGACTCCTACGAGCAGTACGTC.

The chain uses TRBV7-2 and TRBJ2-3; 9 bases map to TRBD2. The germline gives CDR1 SGHTA, CDR2 FQGNSA. V was pared by 6 bases and J by 4 bases, with 5 bases of the junction left unmatched. The CDR3 loop spans 14 amino acids. CDR3 in amino acids: CASRRSGGPDTQYF. The CDR3 DNA sequence: TGTGCCAGCAGGCGTAGCGGGGGACCAGATACGCAGTATTTT.

This chain connects TRBV10-2 to TRBJ2-1; 8 bases agree with TRBD2. Trimming cost V 8 bases and J 4 bases; bases outside gene matches: 4. Looked up from germline, CDR1 is WSHSY and CDR2 is SAAADI. The CDR3 is made up of 13 amino acids. DNA of the CDR3: TGCGCCAGCTACGGGGGGGCGTACAATGAGCAGTTCTTC. This translates into CASYGGAYNEQFF.